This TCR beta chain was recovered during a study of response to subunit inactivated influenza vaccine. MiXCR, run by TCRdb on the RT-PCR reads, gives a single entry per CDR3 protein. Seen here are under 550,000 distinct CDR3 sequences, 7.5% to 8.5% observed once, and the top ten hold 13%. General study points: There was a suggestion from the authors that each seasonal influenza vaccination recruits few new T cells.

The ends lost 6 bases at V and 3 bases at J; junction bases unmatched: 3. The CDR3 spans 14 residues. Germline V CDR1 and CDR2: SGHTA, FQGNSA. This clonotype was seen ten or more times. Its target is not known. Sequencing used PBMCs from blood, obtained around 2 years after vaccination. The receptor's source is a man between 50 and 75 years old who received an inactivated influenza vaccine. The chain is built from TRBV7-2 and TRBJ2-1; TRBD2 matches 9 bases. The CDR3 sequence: CASRRGGGYNEQFF. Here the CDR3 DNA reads TGTGCCAGCAGACGCGGGGGGGGCTACAATGAGCAGTTCTTC.